The 17 T cell receptor beta chains reported below all come from one sample, sequenced in a study of cytomegalovirus exposure and HLA in healthy donors. 60 Vbeta and 13 Jbeta primers were used in PCR. Method: immunoSEQ multiplex PCR; TCRdb's copy keeps in-frame clones and lacks some. The sample holds roughly 150,000 clones, roughly 85% seen once. Source material: PBMCs. The receptors were gathered from a woman between 18 and 29 years old in good health and CMV-seronegative.

CDR3 bases: TGTGCCTCCCATTCAGGGGCGGGTAACTATGGCTACACCTTC. This translates into CASHSGAGNYGYTF. V usage is TRBV10-3 and J usage is TRBJ1-2; D may be TRBD1 (6 bases). Germline values: CDR1 ENHRY, CDR2 SYGVKD. Trimming took off 11 bases at V and 1 base at J, with 17 bases between the two ends. The CDR3 is 14 residues long.

This chain uses TRBV15 with TRBJ2-2; D is unclear. Trimming left V 8 bases short and J 0 bases short, with 10 bases between. Per the germline V gene, CDR1 is LNHNV and CDR2 is YYDKDF (reference sequence). The length of the CDR3 is 14 residues. The CDR3 reads CATGSRPNTGELFF. The CDR3 nucleotides are TGTGCCACCGGATCTAGACCGAACACCGGGGAGCTGTTTTTT.

This rearrangement joins TRBV27 to TRBJ1-5, with D possibly TRBD1 on 6 matching bases. CDR1 MNHEY and CDR2 SMNVEV come from the germline V gene (reference sequence). The CDR3 loop spans 18 amino acids. V shed 8 bases and J shed 1 base, with 24 bases lying between them. The chain's CDR3 is CASRPEEQGPGSNQPQHF. The CDR3 coding sequence is TGTGCCAGCCGACCCGAAGAACAGGGTCCCGGGAGCAATCAGCCCCAGCATTTT.

The count of this clone is one. The CDR3 reads CASSIGVAGGAREQYF. In DNA form, the CDR3 reads TGTGCCAGCAGCATAGGTGTAGCGGGAGGGGCTAGGGAGCAGTACTTC. The genes are TRBV9 and TRBJ2-7; 11 nucleotides agree with TRBD2. Trimming took 4 bases from V and 7 from J; bases not matched to a gene: 13. CDR3 length: 16 residues. CDR1 and CDR2 (germline): SGDLS, YYNGEE.

The genes are TRBV28 and TRBJ1-2; perhaps TRBD1 as D (6 bases). The CDR3 length is 15 residues. CDR1 is MDHEN, CDR2 SYDVKM, per germline. Trimming left V 7 bases short and J 4 bases short, with 19 bases between. CDR3 sequence: CASTLGGAGRYGYTF. The CDR3 DNA is TGTGCCAGCACCCTGGGGGGGGCCGGGCGCTATGGCTACACCTTC.

This chain connects TRBV30 to TRBJ1-1, with a weak D call TRBD1 (5 bases). The germline gives CDR1 GTSNPN, CDR2 SVGIG (reference sequence). V lost 4 bases and J lost 4, with 13 bases in between. The length of the CDR3 is 13 residues. The CDR3 DNA reads as TGTGCCTGGACTTGGCGGGACGGCACTGAAGCTTTCTTT. It is translated as CAWTWRDGTEAFF.

In DNA form, the CDR3 reads TGTGCCAGCAGCCTTGGTCCACAGGGGTCGAACACCGGGGAGCTGTTTTTT. Translating gives CASSLGPQGSNTGELFF. The chain links TRBV14 to TRBJ2-2; 7 bases match TRBD1. Germline V gene lookup returns CDR1 SGHDN and CDR2 FVKESK. The CDR3 length is 17 residues. Losses at the gene ends were 4 bases for V and 0 bases for J; bases not matched to a gene: 8.

V and J are TRBV15 and TRBJ1-2, with 9 bases aligning to TRBD1. V lost 1 base, J lost 4 bases, and 10 bases stayed unmatched. There are 17 residues in the CDR3. CDR1 LNHNV and CDR2 YYDKDF come from the germline V gene (reference sequence). This CDR3 is CATSRGGPTGGIYGYTF. CDR3 coding DNA: TGTGCCACCAGCAGAGGGGGCCCAACAGGGGGCATCTATGGCTACACCTTC.

The V and J genes are TRBV10-3 and TRBJ2-1, with 10 bases fitting TRBD2. V gave up 6 bases and J gave up 0 bases; unmatched junction bases: 2. Germline CDR1 is ENHRY and CDR2 is SYGVKD. This CDR3 has 15 amino acids. The CDR3 region has the DNA TGTGCCATCAGCCCTAGCGGGGGCTCCTACAATGAGCAGTTCTTC. Protein: CAISPSGGSYNEQFF.

The V gene is TRBV28, the J gene TRBJ2-1, with 9 bases matching TRBD2. There are 14 residues in the CDR3. Germline CDR1 MDHEN, CDR2 SYDVKM. Trimming at V came to 10 bases and at J to 9 bases, leaving 13 bases not matched to a gene. CDR3 in amino acids: CAILGREGLGEQFF. CDR3 in DNA: TGTGCCATTCTAGGGCGGGAGGGCCTCGGTGAGCAGTTCTTC.

The V gene is TRBV7-2, the J gene TRBJ1-1; 8 bases map to TRBD1. There are 14 residues in the CDR3. Trimming removed 2 bases from V and 6 bases from J; junction bases left unmatched: 5. Germline V CDR1 and CDR2: SGHTA, FQGNSA. This CDR3 reads CASSLIQGASEAFF. The CDR3 nucleotides are TGTGCCAGCAGCTTAATCCAGGGGGCTTCTGAAGCTTTCTTT.

This chain's CDR3 is CASSIGTGYAYEQYF. CDR3 DNA sequence: TGTGCCAGTAGTATAGGTACGGGATACGCCTACGAGCAGTACTTC. The chain has TRBV19 and TRBJ2-7; a weak D match, TRBD2 (5 bases). The CDR3 loop spans 15 amino acids. Germline V CDR1 and CDR2: LNHDA, SQIVND (reference sequence). V dropped 1 base and J dropped 2 bases, with 12 bases sitting between them.

The chain couples TRBV5-1 to TRBJ2-7; a weak D match, TRBD2 (5 bases). With 4 bases removed from V and 5 bases from J, the gap between germline ends came to 19 bases. In germline, CDR1 is SGHRS, CDR2 YFSETQ. The CDR3 has 15 residues. CDR3 residues: CASSLDPGISNEQYF. CDR3 bases: TGCGCCAGCAGCCTCGATCCCGGGATCAGCAACGAGCAGTACTTC.

This chain joins TRBV10-3 and TRBJ1-4; no clear D gene. The CDR3 covers 13 residues. V gave up 4 bases and J gave up 6 bases, with 9 bases separating them. The germline V gene encodes CDR1 ENHRY and CDR2 SYGVKD. This chain's CDR3 is CAISVWRDEKLFF. The CDR3 nucleotides are TGTGCCATCAGTGTATGGAGGGATGAAAAACTGTTTTTT.

The chain joins TRBV7-9 to TRBJ2-1, with 9 bases lining up with TRBD2. From germline, CDR1 is SEHNR and CDR2 FQNEAQ (reference sequence). V dropped 4 bases and J dropped 4; count of bases not matched to a gene: 11. This CDR3 region has 17 residues. The DNA of the CDR3 is TGTGCCAGCAGCTCCCTTCGGTTTGCGGGAGGGTACAATGAGCAGTTCTTC. Translated: CASSSLRFAGGYNEQFF. The full variable domain, with the rest looked up from reference TRBV7-9 and TRBJ2-1, is DTGVSQNPRHKITKRGQNVTFRCDPISEHNRLYWYRQTLGQGPEFLTYFQNEAQLEKSRLLSDRFSAERPKGSFSTLEIQRTEQGDSAMYLCASSSLRFAGGYNEQFFGPGTRLTVL.

This rearrangement joins TRBV2 to TRBJ1-5; D call uncertain. The V end lost 4 bases, the J end lost 9 bases, and 13 bases lay between the germline ends. The CDR3 contains 13 residues. Germline values: CDR1 SNHLY, CDR2 FYNNEI. CDR3 amino acids: CASSGETERPQHF. The CDR3 DNA follows: TGTGCCAGCAGTGGGGAGACGGAGCGGCCCCAGCATTTT. Supplemented by reference TRBV2 and TRBJ1-5, the full variable domain reads EPEVTQTPSHQVTQMGQEVILRCVPISNHLYFYWYRQILGQKVEFLVSFYNNEISEKSEIFDDQFSVERPDGSNFTLKIRSTKLEDSAMYFCASSGETERPQHFGDGTRLSIL.

The chain uses TRBV7-2 and TRBJ1-6, with a tentative D call TRBD1 (5 bases). The V gene's germline CDR1 is SGHTA and CDR2 FQGNSA. Trimming pared 4 bases from V and 14 bases from J, leaving 12 bases between. The CDR3 is 12 residues long. In nucleotides, the CDR3 is TGTGCCAGCAGCTCCAATCGGGGGGCCCTCCACTTT. This sequence encodes CASSSNRGALHF.